This T cell receptor beta chain was recorded in a study of blood T cell repertoires in COVID-19. On the study more broadly: The samples span acute and convalescent COVID-19 from the United States, Italy and Spain. In each case, the material was cDNA or gDNA derived from T cells, B-cell-depleted T cells, or PBMCs.

In the original workflow: Reference gene primer amplification yielded estimated nucleated cell counts. TCRdb's table, derived via immunoSEQ multiplex PCR, lists solely in-frame clones and lacks some. V and J calls and clone size come straight from that table; D and trimming were deduced from the DNA. The table shows fewer than 60,000 clones, with 86% occurring only once. The V and J ends lost 9 bases and 0 bases, in that order; junction bases with no gene match: 9. The CDR3 consists of 17 residues. The rearrangement joins TRBV5-3 to TRBJ2-4, with TRBD2 identical over 13 bases. TRBV5-3 is an ORF, with its function uncertain. The sequencing input was peripheral blood. The TCR sequence derives from a woman older than 75 with acute or convalescent COVID-19. The CDR3 nucleotides are TGTGCCAAGATAACTAGCGGGAGGGCTCTAGCCAAAAACATTCAGTACTTC. Its translation: CAKITSGRALAKNIQYF.